What follows is one T cell receptor beta chain and its context. Its antigen is unknown. This entry is derived from a study of CXCR3-negative and CXCR3-positive naive CD8 T cells. Study conclusions and caveats: Naive cells that were CXCR3-positive had more hydrophobic TRB CDR3s (compared with CXCR3-negative naive cells).

Sorting was done in triplicate for each CD8+ T cell subset (300,000 cells each). This CDR3 is built from 15 residues. CDR1 and CDR2 from the germline V gene are SQVTM and ANQGSEA. The method, 5' RACE with UMI labels, was used to prepare the TRB cDNA libraries. One entry per CDR3 protein, without DNA, is what TCRdb gives after re-calling the 5' RACE reads. The sample data list 110,000 or so distinct CDR3 sequences. Sequencing was done on a sample of naive CXCR3+ CD8+ T cells from blood. The subset is: CD45RO-CCR7+CD27+CD95- naive CD8+ T cells expressing CXCR3 (TNR3+). This receptor was identified in a human donor in good health. Some clones in this sample may be carry-over from other donors' samples. This sequence joins TRBV29-1 and TRBJ2-7; TCRdb proposes TRBD1, but this gene call is untestable without DNA. The CDR3 reads CSVEGQGQGPYEQYF.